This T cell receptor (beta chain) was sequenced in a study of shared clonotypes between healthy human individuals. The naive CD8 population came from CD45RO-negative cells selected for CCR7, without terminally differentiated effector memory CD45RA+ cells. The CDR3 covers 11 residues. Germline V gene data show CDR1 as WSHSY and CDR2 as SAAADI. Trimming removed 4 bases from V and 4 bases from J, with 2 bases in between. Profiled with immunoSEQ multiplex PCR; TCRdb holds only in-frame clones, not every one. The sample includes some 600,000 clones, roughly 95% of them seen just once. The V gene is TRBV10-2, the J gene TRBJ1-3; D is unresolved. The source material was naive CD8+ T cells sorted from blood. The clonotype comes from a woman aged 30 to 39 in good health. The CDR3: CASSGGNTIYF. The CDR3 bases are TGCGCCAGCAGTGGCGGAAACACCATATATTTT.